Each of the 14 T cell receptor beta chains below was sequenced from the same sample in a study of cytomegalovirus exposure and HLA in healthy donors. The PCR used 60 Vbeta and 13 Jbeta primers. This table comes from immunoSEQ multiplex PCR, and its TCRdb copy is limited to in-frame clones, with some not included. Here the sample spans around 130,000 clones, roughly 79% being singletons. Input material: PBMCs. Receptors originate from a boy aged 2-15 years in good health and CMV-seronegative.

The chain carries TRBV5-6 and TRBJ1-5, with 10 bases fitting TRBD1. Trimming at V came to 4 bases and at J to 4 bases, leaving 8 bases not matched to a gene. This CDR3 spans 16 amino acids. CDR1 and CDR2 (germline): SGHDT, YYEEEE. The chain's CDR3 is CASSGQGGRANQPQHF. The DNA of the CDR3 is TGTGCCAGCAGCGGACAGGGGGGCCGCGCGAATCAGCCCCAGCATTTT. Full variable domain (missing parts from reference TRBV5-6 and TRBJ1-5): DAGVTQSPTHLIKTRGQQVTLRCSPKSGHDTVSWYQQALGQGPQFIFQYYEEEERQRGNFPDRFSGHQFPNYSSELNVNALLLGDSALYLCASSGQGGRANQPQHFGDGTRLSIL.

This CDR3 reads CASSPQGESGNTIYF. The CDR3 DNA is TGTGCCAGCAGCCCACAGGGGGAGTCTGGAAACACCATATATTTT. V is TRBV6-1 and J is TRBJ1-3; 8 bases map to TRBD1. The J segment lost 1 base and the V segment lost 6 bases, leaving 5 bases of the junction unmatched. Germline CDR1 reads MNHNS; CDR2 reads SASEGT. The CDR3 consists of 15 residues.

The chain combines TRBV30 with TRBJ2-1; D gene ambiguous. Germline CDR1 GTSNPN, CDR2 SVGIG (reference sequence). Trimming pared 5 bases from V and 6 bases from J, leaving 14 bases between. The CDR3 has 13 residues. CDR3 region: CAWVYSFGNEQFF. The CDR3 nucleotides are TGTGCCTGGGTTTATAGCTTCGGCAATGAGCAGTTCTTC.

The rearrangement uses TRBV7-9 and TRBJ1-2; a possible D gene is TRBD1 (6 bases). CDR3 length: 15 residues. The V and J ends lost 5 bases and 6 bases respectively, with 19 bases between them. The V gene's germline CDR1 is SEHNR and CDR2 FQNEAQ (reference sequence). CDR3 loop: CASSQEEGGGHGYTF. The CDR3 region has the DNA TGTGCCAGCAGCCAAGAGGAAGGGGGTGGGCATGGCTACACCTTC.

The CDR3 DNA follows: TGTGCCAGCAGCTTAACTACTAGCGGGAGTTCCGAGACCCAGTACTTC. Protein: CASSLTTSGSSETQYF. V usage is TRBV13 and J usage is TRBJ2-5; 11 bases align to TRBD2. This CDR3 has 16 amino acids. V shed 2 bases, J shed 5 bases, and the junction held 7 bases outside the gene matches. In germline, CDR1 is PRHDT, CDR2 FYEKMQ (reference sequence).

This clone was detected once. The chain uses TRBV9 and TRBJ2-3; maybe TRBD2 (7 bases). This CDR3 is 16 amino acids long. Germline CDR1 is SGDLS and CDR2 is YYNGEE. V was clipped by 0 bases and J by 3 bases, with 14 bases between them. The CDR3 DNA is TGTGCCAGCAGCGTAGGAGAGGGGGGGGAAACAGATACGCAGTATTTT. Protein: CASSVGEGGETDTQYF.

The V call is TRBV4-1, the J call TRBJ2-2, with D tentatively TRBD1 (5 bases). CDR1 is MGHRA, CDR2 YSYEKL, per germline. The CDR3 has 17 residues. V was shortened by 4 bases and J by 1 base, with 16 bases between the two germline ends. The chain's CDR3 is CASSPDTTRWNTGELFF. In nucleotides, the CDR3 is TGCGCCAGCAGCCCGGACACGACCAGGTGGAACACCGGGGAGCTGTTTTTT.

V usage is TRBV4-1 and J usage is TRBJ2-3, with 8 bases lining up with TRBD2. Unmatched junction bases numbered 2, after V lost 2 bases and J lost 1 base. Germline lookup yields CDR1 MGHRA and CDR2 YSYEKL. The CDR3 spans 15 residues. The CDR3 DNA reads TGCGCCAGCAGCCAACGGGAGGGAGGCACAGATACGCAGTATTTT. Translating it yields CASSQREGGTDTQYF.

This sequence joins TRBV6-1 and TRBJ1-1; D call uncertain. Trimming stripped 4 bases from V and 9 bases from J, with 15 bases between. The CDR3 loop spans 13 amino acids. Germline-derived CDR1 and CDR2 are MNHNS and SASEGT. The DNA for the CDR3 is TGTGCCAGCAGTGCCGACCTACAGAGCCAAGCTTTCTTT. It yields the protein CASSADLQSQAFF.

This clone has a handful of counts. This rearrangement joins TRBV16 to TRBJ1-2; unclear D gene. Germline values: CDR1 KGHSY, CDR2 FQNENV. Trimming shortened V by 0 bases and J by 2 bases, and 10 bases separated the two germline ends. The CDR3 contains 15 residues. The CDR3 sequence is CASSQSNRENYGYTF. The CDR3 nucleotides are TGTGCCAGCAGCCAATCGAATCGGGAAAACTATGGCTACACCTTC.

This clone was observed a single time. The gene calls are TRBV4-1 and TRBJ2-7; weak D call: TRBD1 (5 bases). Trimming cost V 0 bases and J 3 bases, with 9 bases left between them. The CDR3 has 14 amino acids. CDR1 is MGHRA, CDR2 YSYEKL, per germline. Here the CDR3 DNA reads TGCGCCAGCAGCCAAGAAGTCCAGGGCTACGAGCAGTACTTC. Amino acids: CASSQEVQGYEQYF.

This chain connects TRBV4-1 to TRBJ2-1, with 8 bases identical to TRBD2. The CDR3 runs to 18 residues. CDR1 and CDR2 (germline): MGHRA, YSYEKL. After removal of 3 bases from V and 2 bases from J, the junction contained 12 bases not matched to a gene. CDR3 sequence reads: CASSQHEYGGAAYNEQFF. The CDR3 coding sequence is TGCGCCAGCAGCCAGCATGAGTACGGGGGGGCCGCCTACAATGAGCAGTTCTTC.

V and J are TRBV29-1 and TRBJ1-1; 8 bases are a match to TRBD1. V shed 7 bases and J 4 bases; nucleotides not matched to a gene: 5. This CDR3 contains 12 residues. The germline gives CDR1 SQVTM, CDR2 ANQGSEA. CDR3 residues: CSAGGYGTEAFF. Written as DNA, the CDR3 is TGCAGCGCAGGGGGCTATGGCACTGAAGCTTTCTTT.

V usage is TRBV10-3 and J usage is TRBJ1-5; 9 nucleotides line up with TRBD1. V lost 1 base and J lost 4; bases outside the gene matches: 5. The CDR3 is made up of 16 amino acids. Per the germline V gene, CDR1 is ENHRY and CDR2 is SYGVKD. CDR3 protein: CAISEYGTGLNQPQHF. Written as DNA, the CDR3 is TGTGCCATCAGTGAGTACGGGACAGGGCTTAATCAGCCCCAGCATTTT.